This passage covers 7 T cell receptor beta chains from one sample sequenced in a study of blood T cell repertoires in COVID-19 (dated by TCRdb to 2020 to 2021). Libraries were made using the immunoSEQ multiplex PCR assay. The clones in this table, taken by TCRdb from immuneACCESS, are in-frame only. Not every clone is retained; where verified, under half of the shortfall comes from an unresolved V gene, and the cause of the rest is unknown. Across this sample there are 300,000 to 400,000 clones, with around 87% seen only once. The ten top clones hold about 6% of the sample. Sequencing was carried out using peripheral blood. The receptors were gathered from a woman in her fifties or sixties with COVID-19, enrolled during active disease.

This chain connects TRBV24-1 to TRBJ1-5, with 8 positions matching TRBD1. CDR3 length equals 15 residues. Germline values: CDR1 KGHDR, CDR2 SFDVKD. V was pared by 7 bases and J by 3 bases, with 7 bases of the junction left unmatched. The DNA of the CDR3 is TGTGCCACCAGCGACCGGACAGGGTCCAATCAGCCCCAGCATTTT. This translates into CATSDRTGSNQPQHF.

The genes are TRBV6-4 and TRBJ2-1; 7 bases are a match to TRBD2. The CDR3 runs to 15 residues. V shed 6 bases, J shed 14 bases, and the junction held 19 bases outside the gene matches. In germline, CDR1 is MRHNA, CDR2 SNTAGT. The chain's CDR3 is CASSPVSSGPRVEFF. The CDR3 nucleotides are TGTGCCAGCAGCCCGGTTTCTAGCGGACCTAGGGTTGAGTTCTTC.

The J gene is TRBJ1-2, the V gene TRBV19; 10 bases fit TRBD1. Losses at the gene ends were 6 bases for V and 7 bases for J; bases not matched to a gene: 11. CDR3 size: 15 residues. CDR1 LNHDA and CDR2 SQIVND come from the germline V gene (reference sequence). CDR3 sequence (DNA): TGTGCCAGTAGAACCCCGGGACAGGGGCTTGGTGGCTACACCTTC. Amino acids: CASRTPGQGLGGYTF.

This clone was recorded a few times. CDR3 loop: CAWSQGNQPQHF. The CDR3 DNA follows: TGTGCCTGGAGTCAGGGAAATCAGCCCCAGCATTTT. The chain couples TRBV30 to TRBJ1-5; D perhaps matches TRBD1 (5 bases). V lost 2 bases to trimming and J lost 4 bases, with 6 bases between them. Looked up from germline, CDR1 is GTSNPN and CDR2 is SVGIG (reference sequence). The CDR3 length is 12 residues.

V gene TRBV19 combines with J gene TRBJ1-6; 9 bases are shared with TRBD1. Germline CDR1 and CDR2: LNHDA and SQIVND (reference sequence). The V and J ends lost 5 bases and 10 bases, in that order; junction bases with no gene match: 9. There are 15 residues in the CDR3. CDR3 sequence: CASSGQGQGRSPLHF. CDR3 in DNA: TGTGCCAGTAGTGGACAGGGACAGGGCAGGTCACCCCTCCACTTT.

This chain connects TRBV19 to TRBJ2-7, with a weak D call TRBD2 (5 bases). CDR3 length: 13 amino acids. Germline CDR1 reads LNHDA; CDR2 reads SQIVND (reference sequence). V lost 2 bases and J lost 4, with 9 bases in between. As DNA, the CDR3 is TGTGCCAGTAGTATACGGGAAGGTTACGAGCAGTACTTC. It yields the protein CASSIREGYEQYF.

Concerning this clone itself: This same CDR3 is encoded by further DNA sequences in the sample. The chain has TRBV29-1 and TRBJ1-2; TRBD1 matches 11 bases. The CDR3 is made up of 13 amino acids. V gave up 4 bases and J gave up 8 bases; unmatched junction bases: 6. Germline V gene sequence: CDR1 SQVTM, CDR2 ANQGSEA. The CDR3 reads CSVVGQGAWGYTF. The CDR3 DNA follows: TGCAGCGTTGTAGGACAGGGGGCATGGGGCTACACCTTC. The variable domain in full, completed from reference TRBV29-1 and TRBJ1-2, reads SAVISQKPSRDICQRGTSLTIQCQVDSQVTMMFWYRQQPGQSLTLIATANQGSEATYESGFVIDKFPISRPNLTFSTLTVSNMSPEDSSIYLCSVVGQGAWGYTFGSGTRLTVV.